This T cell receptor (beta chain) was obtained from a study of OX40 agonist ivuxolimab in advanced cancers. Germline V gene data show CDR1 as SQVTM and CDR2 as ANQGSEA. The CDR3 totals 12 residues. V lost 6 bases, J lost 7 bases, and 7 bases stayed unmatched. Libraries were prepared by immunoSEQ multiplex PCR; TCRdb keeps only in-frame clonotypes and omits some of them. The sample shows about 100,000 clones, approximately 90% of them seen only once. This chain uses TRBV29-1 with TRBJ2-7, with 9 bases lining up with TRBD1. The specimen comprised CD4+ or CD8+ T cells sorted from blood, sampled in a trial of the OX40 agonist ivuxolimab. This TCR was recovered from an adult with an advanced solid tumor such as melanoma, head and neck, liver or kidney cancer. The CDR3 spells CSVDGQGREQYF. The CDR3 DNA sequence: TGCAGCGTAGATGGACAGGGGAGGGAGCAGTACTTC.